Here is one T cell receptor (beta chain) with its context. Antigen: not known. This sample was taken from a study of cytomegalovirus exposure and HLA in healthy donors. Study overall: The Caucasian-associated ancestry cluster held 80% to 90% of 398 genotyped donors. General observations from the study: Excluded were some V segments that proved indistinguishable, including TRBV6-2 and TRBV6-3. Previous analysis showed most TCR beta V segments were productive about 87% or about 30% of the time. When a later analysis was performed, an Asian-associated ancestry cluster reportedly had fewer N-insertions than the approximately 600-donor mean.

The CDR3 consists of 14 residues. The junction had 5 bases not matched to a gene; V was cut back by 5 bases and J by 2 bases. The germline V gene has CDR1 PRHDT and CDR2 FYEKMQ (reference sequence). PCR involved 60 Vbeta and 13 Jbeta primers. Sequencing used immunoSEQ multiplex PCR; TCRdb keeps in-frame clones, though not all of them. Among under 150,000 clones listed, over 55% were seen once. The sample consisted of PBMCs. V and J are TRBV13 and TRBJ2-5, with 7 bases fitting TRBD1. The receptor comes from a young man in good health and CMV-seropositive. CDR3 region: CASSLGTDQETQYF. CDR3 nucleotides: TGTGCCAGCAGCCTGGGGACAGATCAAGAGACCCAGTACTTC.